This T cell receptor (beta chain) was identified during a study of T-cell memory formation after mild COVID-19. The sample holds a few counts of this clonotype. Its specificity is unknown. Study results and limitations: Second-wave clones reaching peak frequency on day 37 lacked confirmed SARS-CoV-2 specificity. Pre-infection memory held some responding clones, suggesting pre-existing cross-reactive T cells responded.

It was 5'RACE with constant-segment primers that produced the TCR alpha and TCR beta cDNA libraries, which carried sample barcodes and UMIs. Each CDR3 protein gets one entry after TCRdb re-called the 5' RACE reads with MiXCR. The sample records fewer than 500,000 distinct CDR3 sequences, roughly 25% being singletons. Germline V lookup: CDR1 WSHSY, CDR2 SAAADI. The CDR3 contains 15 residues. V was pared by 6 bases and J by 3 bases, with 7 bases of the junction left unmatched. The sample was PBMCs or a T cell subset sorted from them (not recorded which). The receptor was isolated from an adult woman who had mild COVID-19 (a few samples of this study predate the infection). Cell type and time point are not known. The rearrangement links TRBV10-2 to TRBJ2-1; TRBD1 matches 8 bases. The CDR3 loop reads CASRGGQVIYNEQFF. The CDR3, as DNA: TGCGCCAGCAGGGGGGGACAGGTAATCTACAATGAGCAGTTCTTC.